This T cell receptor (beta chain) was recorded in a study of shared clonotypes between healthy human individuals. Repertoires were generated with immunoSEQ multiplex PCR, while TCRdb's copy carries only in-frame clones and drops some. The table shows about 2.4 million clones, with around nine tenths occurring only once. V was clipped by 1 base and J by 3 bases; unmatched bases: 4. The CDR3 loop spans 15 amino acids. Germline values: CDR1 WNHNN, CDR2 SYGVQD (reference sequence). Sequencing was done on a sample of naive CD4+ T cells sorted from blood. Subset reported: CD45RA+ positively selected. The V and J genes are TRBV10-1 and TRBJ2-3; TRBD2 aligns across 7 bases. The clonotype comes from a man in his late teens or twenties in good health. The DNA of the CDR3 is TGCGCCAGCAGTGAGTGGGGGGGAAGGACAGATACGCAGTATTTT. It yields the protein CASSEWGGRTDTQYF.